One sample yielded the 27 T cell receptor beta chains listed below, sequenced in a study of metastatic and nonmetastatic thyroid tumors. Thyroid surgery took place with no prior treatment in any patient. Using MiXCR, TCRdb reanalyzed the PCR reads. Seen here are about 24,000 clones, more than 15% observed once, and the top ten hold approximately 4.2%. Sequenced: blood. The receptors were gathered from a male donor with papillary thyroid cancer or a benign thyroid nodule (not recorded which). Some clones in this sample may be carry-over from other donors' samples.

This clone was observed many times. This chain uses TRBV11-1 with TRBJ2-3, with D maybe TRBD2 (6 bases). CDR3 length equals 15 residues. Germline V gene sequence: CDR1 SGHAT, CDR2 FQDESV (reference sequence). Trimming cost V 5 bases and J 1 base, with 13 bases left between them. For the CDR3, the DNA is TGTGCCAGCAGCACGGGGGACTCCGGCACAGATACGCAGTATTTT. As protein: CASSTGDSGTDTQYF.

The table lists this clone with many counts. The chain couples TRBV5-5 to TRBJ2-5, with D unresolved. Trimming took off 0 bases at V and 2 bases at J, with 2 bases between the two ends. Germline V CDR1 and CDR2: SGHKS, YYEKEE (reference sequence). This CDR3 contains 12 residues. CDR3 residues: CASSLGQETQYF. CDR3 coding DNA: TGTGCCAGCAGCTTGGGACAAGAGACCCAGTACTTC.

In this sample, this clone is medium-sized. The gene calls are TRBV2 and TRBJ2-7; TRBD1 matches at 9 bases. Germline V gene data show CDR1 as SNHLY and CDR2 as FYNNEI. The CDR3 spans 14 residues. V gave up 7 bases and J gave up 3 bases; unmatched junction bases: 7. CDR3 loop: CASTDRGGYYEQYF. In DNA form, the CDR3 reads TGTGCCAGCACCGACAGGGGGGGGTACTACGAGCAGTACTTC.

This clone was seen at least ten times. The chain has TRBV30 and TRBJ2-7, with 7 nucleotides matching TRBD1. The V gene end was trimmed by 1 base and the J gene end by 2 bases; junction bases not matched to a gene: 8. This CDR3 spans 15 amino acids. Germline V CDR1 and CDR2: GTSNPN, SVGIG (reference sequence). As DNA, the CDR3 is TGTGCCTGGAGTGGCTTACAGGGGATGACCTACGAGCAGTACTTC. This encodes CAWSGLQGMTYEQYF.

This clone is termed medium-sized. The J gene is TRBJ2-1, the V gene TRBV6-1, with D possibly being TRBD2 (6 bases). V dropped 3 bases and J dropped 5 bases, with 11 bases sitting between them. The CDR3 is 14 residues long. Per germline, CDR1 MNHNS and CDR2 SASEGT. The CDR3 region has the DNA TGTGCCAGCAGTGATGATCGGGAGAACAATGAGCAGTTCTTC. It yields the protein CASSDDRENNEQFF.

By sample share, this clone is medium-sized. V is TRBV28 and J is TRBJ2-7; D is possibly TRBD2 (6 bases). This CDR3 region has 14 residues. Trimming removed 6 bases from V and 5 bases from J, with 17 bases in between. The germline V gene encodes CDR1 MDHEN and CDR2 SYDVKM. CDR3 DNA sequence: TGTGCCAGCAGGGGATGGGCGGGGCTCAACGAGCAGTACTTC. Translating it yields CASRGWAGLNEQYF.

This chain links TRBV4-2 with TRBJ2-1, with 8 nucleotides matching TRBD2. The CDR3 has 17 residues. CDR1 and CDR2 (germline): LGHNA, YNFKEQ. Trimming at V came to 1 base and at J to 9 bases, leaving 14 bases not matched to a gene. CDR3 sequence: CASSQVSGGGGWGEQFF. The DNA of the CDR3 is TGTGCCAGCAGCCAAGTTTCAGGAGGCGGGGGGTGGGGTGAGCAGTTCTTC.

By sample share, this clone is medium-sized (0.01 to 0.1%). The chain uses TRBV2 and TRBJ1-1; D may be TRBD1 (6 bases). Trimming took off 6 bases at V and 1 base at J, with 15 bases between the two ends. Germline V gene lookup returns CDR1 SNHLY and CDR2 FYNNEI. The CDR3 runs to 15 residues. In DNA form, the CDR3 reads TGTGCCAGCAGCGAACGCGGACAGAAGAACACTGAAGCTTTCTTT. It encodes CASSERGQKNTEAFF.

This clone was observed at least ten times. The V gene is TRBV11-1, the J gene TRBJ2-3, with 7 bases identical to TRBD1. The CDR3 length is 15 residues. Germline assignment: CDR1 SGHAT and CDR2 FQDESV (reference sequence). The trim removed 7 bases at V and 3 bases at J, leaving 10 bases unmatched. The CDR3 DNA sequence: TGTGCCAGCAACCCCGAGACAGGGCCTACAGATACGCAGTATTTT. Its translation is CASNPETGPTDTQYF.

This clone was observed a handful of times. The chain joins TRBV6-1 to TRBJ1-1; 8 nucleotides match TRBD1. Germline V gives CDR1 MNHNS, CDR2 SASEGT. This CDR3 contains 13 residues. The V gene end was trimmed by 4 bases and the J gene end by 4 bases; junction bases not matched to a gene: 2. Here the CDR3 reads CASSAGGGTEAFF. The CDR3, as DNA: TGTGCCAGCAGTGCAGGGGGCGGCACTGAAGCTTTCTTT.

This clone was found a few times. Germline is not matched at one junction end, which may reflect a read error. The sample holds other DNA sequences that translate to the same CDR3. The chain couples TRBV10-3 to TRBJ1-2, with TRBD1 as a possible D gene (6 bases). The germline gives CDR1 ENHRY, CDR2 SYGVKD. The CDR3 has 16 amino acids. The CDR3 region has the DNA TGTGCCATCAGTGAAGGGCCGGGGGCCGCGAACTATGGCTACACCTTT. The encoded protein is CAISEGPGAANYGYTF.

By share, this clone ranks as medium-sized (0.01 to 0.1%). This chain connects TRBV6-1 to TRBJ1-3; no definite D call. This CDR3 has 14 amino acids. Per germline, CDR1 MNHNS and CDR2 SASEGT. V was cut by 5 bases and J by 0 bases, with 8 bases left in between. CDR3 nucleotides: TGTGCCAGCAGTAACAGTCCCTCTGGAAACACCATATATTTT. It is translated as CASSNSPSGNTIYF.

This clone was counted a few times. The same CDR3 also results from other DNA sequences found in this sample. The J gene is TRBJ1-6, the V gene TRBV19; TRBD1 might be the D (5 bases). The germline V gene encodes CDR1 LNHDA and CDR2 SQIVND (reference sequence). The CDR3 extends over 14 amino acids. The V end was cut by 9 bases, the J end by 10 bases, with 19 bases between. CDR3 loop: CARKAGGTRSPLHF. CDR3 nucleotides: TGTGCCAGAAAGGCTGGAGGGACTCGGTCACCCCTCCACTTT.

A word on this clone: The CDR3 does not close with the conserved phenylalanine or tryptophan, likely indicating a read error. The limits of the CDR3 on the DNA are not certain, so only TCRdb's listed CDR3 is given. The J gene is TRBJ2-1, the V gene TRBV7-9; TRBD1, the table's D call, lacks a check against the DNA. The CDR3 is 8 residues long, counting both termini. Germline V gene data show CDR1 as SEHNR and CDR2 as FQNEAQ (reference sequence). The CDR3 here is CASSSRDR.

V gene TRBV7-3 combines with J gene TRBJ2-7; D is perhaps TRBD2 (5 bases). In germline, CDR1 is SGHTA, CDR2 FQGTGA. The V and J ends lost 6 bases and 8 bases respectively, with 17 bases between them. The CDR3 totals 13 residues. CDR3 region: CASSPGDPLKQYF. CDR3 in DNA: TGTGCCAGCAGTCCCGGGGATCCCTTGAAGCAGTACTTC.

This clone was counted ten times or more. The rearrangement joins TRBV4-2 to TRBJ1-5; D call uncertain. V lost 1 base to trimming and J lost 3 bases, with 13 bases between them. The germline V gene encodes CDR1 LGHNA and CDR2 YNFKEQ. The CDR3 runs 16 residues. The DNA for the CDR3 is TGTGCCAGCAGCCAAGGTCGGCGGTCCAACAATCAGCCCCAGCATTTT. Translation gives CASSQGRRSNNQPQHF.

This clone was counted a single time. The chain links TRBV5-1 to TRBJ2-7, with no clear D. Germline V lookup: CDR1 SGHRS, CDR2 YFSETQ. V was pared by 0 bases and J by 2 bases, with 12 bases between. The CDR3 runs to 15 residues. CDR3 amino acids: CASSLASTATYEQYF. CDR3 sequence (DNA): TGCGCCAGCAGCTTGGCCTCGACCGCGACCTACGAGCAGTACTTC.

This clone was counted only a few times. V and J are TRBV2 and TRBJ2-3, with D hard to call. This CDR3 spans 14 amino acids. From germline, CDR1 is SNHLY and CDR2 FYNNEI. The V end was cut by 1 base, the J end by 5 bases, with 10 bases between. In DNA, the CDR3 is TGTGCCAGCAGTGAAGAGACATCCGGAGATACGCAGTATTTT. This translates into CASSEETSGDTQYF.

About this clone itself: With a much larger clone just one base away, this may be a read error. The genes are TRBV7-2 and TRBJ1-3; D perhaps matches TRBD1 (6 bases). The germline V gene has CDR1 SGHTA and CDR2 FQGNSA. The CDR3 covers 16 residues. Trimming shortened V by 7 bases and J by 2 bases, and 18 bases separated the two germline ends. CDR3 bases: TGTGCCAGCATCTCAGCGGGGGCGTTCGCTGGAAACACCATATATTTT. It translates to CASISAGAFAGNTIYF. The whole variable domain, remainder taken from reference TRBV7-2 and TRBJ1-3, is GAGVSQSPSNKVTEKGKDVELRCDPISGHTALYWYRQSLGQGLEFLIYFQGNSAPDKSGLPSDRFSAERTGGSVSTLTIQRTQQEDSAVYLCASISAGAFAGNTIYFGEGSWLTVV.

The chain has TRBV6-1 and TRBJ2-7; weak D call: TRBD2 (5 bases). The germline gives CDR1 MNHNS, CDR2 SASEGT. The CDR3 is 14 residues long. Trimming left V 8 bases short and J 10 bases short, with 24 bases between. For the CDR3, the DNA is TGTGCCAGCGGAGGCAGTGGGCCCTCCTACGTACAGTACTTC. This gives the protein CASGGSGPSYVQYF.

This CDR3 reads CASSPLFGGGPSGGTGELFF. CDR3 in DNA: TGTGCCAGCAGCCCCCTTTTTGGGGGAGGCCCATCGGGAGGGACCGGGGAGCTGTTTTTT. The chain couples TRBV25-1 to TRBJ2-2; 8 positions match TRBD2. Germline CDR1 reads MGHDK; CDR2 reads SYGVNS. With 6 bases clipped from V and 5 bases from J, the junction kept 23 bases outside the gene matches. The CDR3 is 20 amino acids. Full variable domain (rest looked up from reference TRBV25-1 and TRBJ2-2): EADIYQTPRYLVIGTGKKITLECSQTMGHDKMYWYQQDPGMELHLIHYSYGVNSTEKGDLSSESTVSRIRTEHFPLTLESARPSHTSQYLCASSPLFGGGPSGGTGELFFGEGSRLTVL.

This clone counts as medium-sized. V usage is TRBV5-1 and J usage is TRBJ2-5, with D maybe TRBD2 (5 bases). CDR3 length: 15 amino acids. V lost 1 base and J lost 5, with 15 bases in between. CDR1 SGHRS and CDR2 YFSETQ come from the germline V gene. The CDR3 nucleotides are TGCGCCAGCAGCTTGACTCTGGGTGGCGGGGAGACCCAGTACTTC. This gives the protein CASSLTLGGGETQYF.

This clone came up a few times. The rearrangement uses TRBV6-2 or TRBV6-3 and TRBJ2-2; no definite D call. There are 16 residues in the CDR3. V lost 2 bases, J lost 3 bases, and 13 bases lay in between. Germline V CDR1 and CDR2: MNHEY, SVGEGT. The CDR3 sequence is CASSYGPGTYTGELFF. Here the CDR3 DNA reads TGTGCCAGCAGTTACGGCCCTGGTACCTACACCGGGGAGCTGTTTTTT.

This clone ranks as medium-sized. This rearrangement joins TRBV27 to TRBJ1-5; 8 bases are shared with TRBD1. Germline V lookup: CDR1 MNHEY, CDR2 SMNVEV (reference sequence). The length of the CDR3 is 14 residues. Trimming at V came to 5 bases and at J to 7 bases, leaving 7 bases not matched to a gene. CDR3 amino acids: CASSPGQGGQPQHF. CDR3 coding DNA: TGTGCCAGCAGTCCAGGACAGGGCGGACAGCCCCAGCATTTT.

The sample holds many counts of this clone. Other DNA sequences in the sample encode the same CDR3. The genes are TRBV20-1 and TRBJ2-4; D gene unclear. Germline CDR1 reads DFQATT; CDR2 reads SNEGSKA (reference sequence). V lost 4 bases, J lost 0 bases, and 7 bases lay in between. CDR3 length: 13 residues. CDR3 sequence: CSANRVAKNIQYF. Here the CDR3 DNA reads TGCAGTGCTAACCGTGTAGCCAAAAACATTCAGTACTTC.

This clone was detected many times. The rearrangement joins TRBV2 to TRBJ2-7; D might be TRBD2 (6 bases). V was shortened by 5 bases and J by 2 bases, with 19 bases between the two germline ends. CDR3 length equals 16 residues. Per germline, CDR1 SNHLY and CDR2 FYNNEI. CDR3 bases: TGTGCCAGCAGTAGAAAGGCCGGGACTCAAACCTACGAGCAGTACTTC. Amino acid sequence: CASSRKAGTQTYEQYF.

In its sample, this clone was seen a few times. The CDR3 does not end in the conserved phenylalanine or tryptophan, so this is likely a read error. CDR3 sequence (DNA): TGTGCCAGCATCCAGGGTCCCGAGCAGTACCTC. Translation gives CASIQGPEQYL. The rearrangement uses TRBV28 and TRBJ2-7; a possible D gene is TRBD1 (5 bases). V was trimmed by 7 bases and J by 6 bases, leaving 10 bases between them. The CDR3 consists of 11 residues. The germline CDR1 and CDR2 sequences are MDHEN and SYDVKM.